This T cell receptor (beta chain) was sequenced in a study of shared clonotypes between healthy human individuals. With V trimmed by 5 bases and J by 0 bases, 3 bases remained unmatched. The CDR3 contains 15 residues. In germline, CDR1 is LNHDA, CDR2 SQIVND (reference sequence). Using approximately 190 ng DNA, around 30,000 T cell genomes, the sorted-subset replicate PCRs were run. In the authors' workflow: Junction-only sequences produced by ImmunoSEQ had no quality scores, so filtering differed. Assay: immunoSEQ multiplex PCR; the TCRdb copy retains only in-frame clones and omits some. Clone size and V and J calls were adopted from that table, with D and trimming inferred from the DNA. The table shows around 720,000 clones, with around four fifths occurring only once.

The rearrangement links TRBV19 to TRBJ2-7; TRBD2 agrees at 11 bases. Sequencing was done on a sample of memory CD4+ T cells sorted from blood. Subset: CD45RA-negative fraction. The clonotype was recovered from a woman in her 30s in good health. The DNA of the CDR3 is TGTGCCAGTAGTGGACTAGCGGGTAGCTCCTACGAGCAGTACTTC. This codes for CASSGLAGSSYEQYF.